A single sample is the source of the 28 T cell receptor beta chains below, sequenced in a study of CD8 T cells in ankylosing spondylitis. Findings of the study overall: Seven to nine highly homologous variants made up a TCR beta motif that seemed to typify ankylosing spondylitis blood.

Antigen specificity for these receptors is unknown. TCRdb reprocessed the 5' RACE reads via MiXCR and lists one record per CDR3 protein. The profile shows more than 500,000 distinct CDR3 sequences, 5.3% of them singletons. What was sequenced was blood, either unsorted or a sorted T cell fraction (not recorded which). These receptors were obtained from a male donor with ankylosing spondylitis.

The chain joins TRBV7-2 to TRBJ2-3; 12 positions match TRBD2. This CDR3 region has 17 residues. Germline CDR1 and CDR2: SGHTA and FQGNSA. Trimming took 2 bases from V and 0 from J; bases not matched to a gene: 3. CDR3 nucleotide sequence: TGTGCCAGCAGCTTACTAGCGGGGGGGTATAGCACAGATACGCAGTATTTT. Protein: CASSLLAGGYSTDTQYF.

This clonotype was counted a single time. The CDR3 DNA reads as TGTGCCAGCAGCTTATCGGGACTAGCGGGGATCGGAGATACGCAGTATTTT. Its translation is CASSLSGLAGIGDTQYF. The chain combines TRBV7-2 with TRBJ2-3, with TRBD2 matching 13 bases. CDR3 length: 17 amino acids. J lost 5 bases, V lost 2 bases, and 7 bases had no gene match. Germline CDR1 reads SGHTA; CDR2 reads FQGNSA. Variable domain in full (rest from reference TRBV7-2 and TRBJ2-3): GAGVSQSPSNKVTEKGKDVELRCDPISGHTALYWYRQSLGQGLEFLIYFQGNSAPDKSGLPSDRFSAERTGGSVSTLTIQRTQQEDSAVYLCASSLSGLAGIGDTQYFGPGTRLTVL.

The CDR3 sequence: CSASIPGVNTEAFF. The CDR3 DNA sequence: TGCAGTGCTAGTATACCAGGGGTTAACACTGAAGCTTTCTTT. The chain has TRBV20-1 and TRBJ1-1, with a tentative D call TRBD1 (6 bases). The V end was cut by 3 bases, the J end by 2 bases, with 13 bases between. The germline gives CDR1 DFQATT, CDR2 SNEGSKA (reference sequence). The CDR3 totals 14 residues.

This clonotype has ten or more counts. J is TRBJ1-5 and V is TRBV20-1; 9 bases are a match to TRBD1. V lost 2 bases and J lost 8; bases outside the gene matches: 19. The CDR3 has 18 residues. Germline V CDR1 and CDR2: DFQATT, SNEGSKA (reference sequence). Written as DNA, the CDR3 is TGCAGTGCTAGATTGCGGGACAGGGAAAAGTGGCCTTGGGAGCCCCAGCATTTT. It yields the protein CSARLRDREKWPWEPQHF.

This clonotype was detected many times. This chain's CDR3 is CASSWGLGTGELFF. In DNA form, the CDR3 reads TGTGCCAGCAGTTGGGGACTAGGCACCGGGGAGCTGTTTTTT. This chain uses TRBV6-5 with TRBJ2-2; TRBD2 matches 8 bases. The CDR3 has 14 amino acids. With V trimmed by 4 bases and J by 4 bases, 2 bases remained unmatched. Per the germline V gene, CDR1 is MNHEY and CDR2 is SVGAGI.

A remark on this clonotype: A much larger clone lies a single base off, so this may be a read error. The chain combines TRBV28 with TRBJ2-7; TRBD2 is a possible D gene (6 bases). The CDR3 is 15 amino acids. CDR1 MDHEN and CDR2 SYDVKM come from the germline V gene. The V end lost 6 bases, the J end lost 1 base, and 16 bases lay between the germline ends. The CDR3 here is CASSVPGVASYEQYF. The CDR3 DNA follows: TGTGCCAGCAGCGTCCCGGGAGTAGCGTCCTACGAGCAGTACTTC.

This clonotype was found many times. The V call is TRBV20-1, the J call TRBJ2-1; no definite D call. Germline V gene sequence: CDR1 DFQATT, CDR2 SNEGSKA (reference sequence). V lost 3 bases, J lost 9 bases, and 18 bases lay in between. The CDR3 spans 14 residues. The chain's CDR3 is CSARVLTYPVEQFF. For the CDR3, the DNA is TGCAGTGCTAGGGTTCTGACTTATCCTGTTGAGCAGTTCTTC.

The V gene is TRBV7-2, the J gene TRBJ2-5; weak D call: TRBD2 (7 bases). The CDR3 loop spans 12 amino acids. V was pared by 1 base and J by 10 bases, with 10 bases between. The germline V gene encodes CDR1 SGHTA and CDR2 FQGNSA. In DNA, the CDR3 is TGTGCCAGCAGCTTAGAGGGGGGGAACCAGTACTTC. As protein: CASSLEGGNQYF.

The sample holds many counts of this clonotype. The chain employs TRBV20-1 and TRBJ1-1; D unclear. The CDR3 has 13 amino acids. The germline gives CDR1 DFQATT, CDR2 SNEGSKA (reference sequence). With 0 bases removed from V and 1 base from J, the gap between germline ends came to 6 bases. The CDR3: CSAREDGNTEAFF. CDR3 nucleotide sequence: TGCAGTGCTAGAGAGGATGGGAACACTGAAGCTTTCTTT.

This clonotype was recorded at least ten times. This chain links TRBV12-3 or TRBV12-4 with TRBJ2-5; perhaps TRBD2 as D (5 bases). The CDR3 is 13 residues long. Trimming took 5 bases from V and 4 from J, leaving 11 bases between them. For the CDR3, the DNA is TGTGCCAGCAGTACCCTAGCCGGAGAGACCCAGTACTTC. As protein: CASSTLAGETQYF.

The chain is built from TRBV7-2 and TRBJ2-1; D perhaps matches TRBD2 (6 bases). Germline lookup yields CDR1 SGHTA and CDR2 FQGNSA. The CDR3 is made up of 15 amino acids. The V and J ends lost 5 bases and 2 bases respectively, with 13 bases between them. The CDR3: CASSRGDSTYNEQFF. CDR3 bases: TGTGCCAGCAGCCGAGGGGACTCGACCTACAATGAGCAGTTCTTC.

The CDR3 sequence is CASTHWTGPTYEQYF. The CDR3 DNA sequence: TGTGCCAGCACCCACTGGACAGGTCCTACCTACGAGCAGTACTTC. This chain joins TRBV6-1 and TRBJ2-7; 7 positions agree with TRBD1. The V gene end was trimmed by 7 bases and the J gene end by 2 bases; junction bases not matched to a gene: 11. This CDR3 is 15 amino acids long. The germline V gene has CDR1 MNHNS and CDR2 SASEGT.

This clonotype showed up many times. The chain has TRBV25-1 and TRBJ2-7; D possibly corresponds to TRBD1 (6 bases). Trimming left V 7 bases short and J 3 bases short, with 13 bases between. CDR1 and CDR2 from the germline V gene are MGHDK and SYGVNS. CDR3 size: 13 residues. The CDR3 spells CASTTGTIYEQYF. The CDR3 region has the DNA TGTGCCAGCACTACAGGGACGATCTACGAGCAGTACTTC.

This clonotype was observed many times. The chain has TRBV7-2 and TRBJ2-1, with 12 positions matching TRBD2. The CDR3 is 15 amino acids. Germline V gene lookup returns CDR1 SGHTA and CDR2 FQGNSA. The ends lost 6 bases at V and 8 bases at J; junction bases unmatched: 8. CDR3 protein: CASSSTSGSVYEQFF. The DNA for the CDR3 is TGTGCCAGCAGTTCGACTAGCGGGAGTGTGTATGAGCAGTTCTTC.

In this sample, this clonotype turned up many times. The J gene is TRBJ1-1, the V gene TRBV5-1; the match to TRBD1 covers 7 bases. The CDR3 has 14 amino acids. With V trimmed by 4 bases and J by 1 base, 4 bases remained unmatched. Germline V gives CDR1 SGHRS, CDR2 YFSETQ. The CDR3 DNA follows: TGCGCCAGCAGCCAGGACAGGACGAACACTGAAGCTTTCTTT. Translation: CASSQDRTNTEAFF.

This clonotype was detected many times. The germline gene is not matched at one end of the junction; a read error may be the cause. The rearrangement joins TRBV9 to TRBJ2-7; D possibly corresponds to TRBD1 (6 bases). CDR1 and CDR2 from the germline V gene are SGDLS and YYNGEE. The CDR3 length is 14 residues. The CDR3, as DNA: TGTGCTAGCAGCCCCCGGACAGATTCCTACGAGCAGTACTTC. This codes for CASSPRTDSYEQYF. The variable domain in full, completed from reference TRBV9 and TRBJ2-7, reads DSGVTQTPKHLITATGQRVTLRCSPRSGDLSVYWYQQSLDQGLQFLIQYYNGEERAKGNILERFSAQQFPDLHSELNLSSLELGDSALYFCASSPRTDSYEQYFGPGTRLTVT.

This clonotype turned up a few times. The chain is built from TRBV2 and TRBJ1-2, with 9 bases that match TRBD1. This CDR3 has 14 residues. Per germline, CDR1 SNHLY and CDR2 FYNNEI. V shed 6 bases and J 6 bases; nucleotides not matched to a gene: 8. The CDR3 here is CASSAGTGINGYTF. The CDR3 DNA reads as TGTGCCAGCAGCGCCGGGACAGGGATAAATGGCTACACCTTC.

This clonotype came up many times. This CDR3 is CASSFAGDGAEAFF. The CDR3 DNA reads as TGTGCCAGCAGCTTCGCCGGGGACGGGGCTGAAGCTTTCTTT. V is TRBV7-8 and J is TRBJ1-1, with D possibly being TRBD1 (5 bases). This CDR3 region has 14 residues. Germline lookup yields CDR1 SGHVS and CDR2 FQNEAQ. V was clipped by 3 bases and J by 6 bases, with 14 bases between them.

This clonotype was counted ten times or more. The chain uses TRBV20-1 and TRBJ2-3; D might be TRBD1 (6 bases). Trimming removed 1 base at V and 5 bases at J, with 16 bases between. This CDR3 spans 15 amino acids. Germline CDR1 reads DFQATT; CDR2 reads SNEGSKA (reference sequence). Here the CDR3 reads CSARAWDKGEDTQYF. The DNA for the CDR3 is TGCAGTGCTAGAGCCTGGGACAAGGGGGAAGATACGCAGTATTTT.

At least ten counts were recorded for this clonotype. CDR3 nucleotide sequence: TGTGCCACCAGTGTGCAGGGGAAGACCGGGGAGCTGTTTTTT. Translating it yields CATSVQGKTGELFF. The chain combines TRBV24-1 with TRBJ2-2; TRBD1 is a possible D gene (6 bases). This CDR3 contains 14 residues. Germline CDR1 is KGHDR and CDR2 is SFDVKD. V gave up 5 bases and J gave up 5 bases, with 11 bases separating them.

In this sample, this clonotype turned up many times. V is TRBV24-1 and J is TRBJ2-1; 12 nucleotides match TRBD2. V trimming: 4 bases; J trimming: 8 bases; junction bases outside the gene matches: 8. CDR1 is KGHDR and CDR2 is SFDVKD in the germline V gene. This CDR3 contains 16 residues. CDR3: CATSDPGLAGRHEQFF. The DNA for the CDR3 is TGTGCCACCAGTGACCCGGGACTAGCGGGTAGACATGAGCAGTTCTTC.

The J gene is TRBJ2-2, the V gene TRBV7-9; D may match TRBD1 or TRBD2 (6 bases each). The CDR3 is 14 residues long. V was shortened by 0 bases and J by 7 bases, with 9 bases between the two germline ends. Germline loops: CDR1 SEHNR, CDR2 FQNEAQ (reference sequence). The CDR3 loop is CASSLARDIGELFF. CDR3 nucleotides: TGTGCCAGCAGCTTAGCGCGGGACATCGGGGAGCTGTTTTTT.

CDR3 in DNA: TGTGCCAGCACTGCATGGAACACTGAAGCTTTCTTT. Protein: CASTAWNTEAFF. This rearrangement joins TRBV6-2 or TRBV6-3 to TRBJ1-1, with D unresolved. The CDR3 is 12 amino acids. Germline values: CDR1 MNHEY, CDR2 SVGEGT. The V and J ends lost 7 bases and 1 base respectively, with 7 bases between them.

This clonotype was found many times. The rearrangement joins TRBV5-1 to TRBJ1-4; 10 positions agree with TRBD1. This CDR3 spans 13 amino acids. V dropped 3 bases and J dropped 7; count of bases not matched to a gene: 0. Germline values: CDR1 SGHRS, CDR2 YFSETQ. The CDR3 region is CASSWDRGEKLFF. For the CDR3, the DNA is TGCGCCAGCAGCTGGGACAGGGGTGAAAAACTGTTTTTT.

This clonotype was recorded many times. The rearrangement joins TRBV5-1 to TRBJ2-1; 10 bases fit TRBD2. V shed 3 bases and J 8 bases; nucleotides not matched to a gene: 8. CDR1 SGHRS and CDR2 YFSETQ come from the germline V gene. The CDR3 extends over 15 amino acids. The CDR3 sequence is CASSSSSGSPHEQFF. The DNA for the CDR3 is TGCGCCAGCAGCTCGTCTAGCGGGAGTCCCCATGAGCAGTTCTTC.

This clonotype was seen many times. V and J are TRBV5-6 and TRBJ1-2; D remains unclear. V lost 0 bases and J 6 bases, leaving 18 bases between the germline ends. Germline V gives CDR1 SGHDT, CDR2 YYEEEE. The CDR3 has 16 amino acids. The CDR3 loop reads CASSLGIERATNGYTF. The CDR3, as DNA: TGTGCCAGCAGCTTGGGTATCGAAAGGGCAACGAATGGCTACACCTTC.

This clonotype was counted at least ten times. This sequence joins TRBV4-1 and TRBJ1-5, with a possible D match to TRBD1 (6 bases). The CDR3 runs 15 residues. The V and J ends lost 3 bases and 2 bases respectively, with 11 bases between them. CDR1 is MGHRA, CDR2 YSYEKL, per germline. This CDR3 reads CASSHPTGRNQPQHF. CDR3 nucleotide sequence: TGCGCCAGCAGCCACCCGACAGGACGCAATCAGCCCCAGCATTTT.

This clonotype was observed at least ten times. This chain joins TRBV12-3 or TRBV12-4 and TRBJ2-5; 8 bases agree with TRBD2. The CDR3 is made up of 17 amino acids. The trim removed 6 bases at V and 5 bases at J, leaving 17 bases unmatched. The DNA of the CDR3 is TGTGCCAGCAGCTGGGGGAGTGGCGGGGGGAGTTGGGAGACCCAGTACTTC. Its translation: CASSWGSGGGSWETQYF.